This T cell receptor (beta chain) emerged from a study of T cell responses to AZD1222 COVID-19 vaccine. Findings and limits, study-wide: The number of AZD1222 recipients seropositive at baseline was only 6 or 7.

Note on this clone: The antigen remains undetermined.

Using immunoSEQ multiplex PCR, the repertoire was profiled, and TCRdb retains in-frame clones only, with some absent. The sample has roughly 180,000 clones, approximately 93% seen once; the top ten hold approximately 1.7%. Germline values: CDR1 SGHTS, CDR2 YDEGEE. There are 13 residues in the CDR3. The germline V and J ends were trimmed by 1 base and 7 bases, with 6 bases remaining between them. The source of this sequence is an adult who received the AZD1222 COVID-19 vaccine. J is TRBJ1-6 and V is TRBV5-8; D uncertain. Sequenced material: peripheral blood, taken 28 days after the second AZD1222 dose. The CDR3 protein is CASSLIPNSPLHF. The CDR3 nucleotides read TGTGCCAGCAGCTTGATTCCGAATTCACCCCTCCACTTT.